This T cell receptor beta chain derives from a study of blood T cell repertoires in COVID-19. Between the trimmed V and J ends, which lost 3 bases and 5 bases, there was a span of 13 bases. CDR3 length equals 15 residues. CDR1 and CDR2 (germline): MNHEY, SVGEGT. Assay used: immunoSEQ multiplex PCR; TCRdb lists only in-frame clones, some missing. Of 200,000 to 250,000 clones detected, approximately 88% appear once; the ten largest clones hold about 9.3%. The sequence came from a young man with acute COVID-19. The chain joins TRBV6-2 or TRBV6-3 to TRBJ2-2, with D uncertain. Sequencing was performed on PBMCs or T cells enriched from blood (not recorded which). CDR3 residues: CASSYQSENTGELFF. DNA for the CDR3: TGTGCCAGCAGTTATCAATCTGAGAATACCGGGGAGCTGTTTTTT.